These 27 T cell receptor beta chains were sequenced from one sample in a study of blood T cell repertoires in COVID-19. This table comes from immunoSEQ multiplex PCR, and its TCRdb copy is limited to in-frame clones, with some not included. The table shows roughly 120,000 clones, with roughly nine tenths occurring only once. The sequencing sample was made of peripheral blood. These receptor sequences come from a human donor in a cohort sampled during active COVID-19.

The CDR3 region is CASSPRTSGGATDTQYF. CDR3 coding DNA: TGTGCCAGCAGCCCCCGAACTAGCGGGGGGGCCACAGATACGCAGTATTTT. The chain combines TRBV7-6 with TRBJ2-3, with TRBD2 matching 13 bases. V shed 5 bases and J 2 bases; nucleotides not matched to a gene: 7. CDR1 and CDR2 from the germline V gene are SGHVS and FNYEAQ. The CDR3 totals 17 residues.

CDR3 coding DNA: TGCGCCAGCACCCGCGGGGGCAACGGCAATGAGCAGTTCTTC. Translating it yields CASTRGGNGNEQFF. This chain links TRBV4-1 with TRBJ2-1; D is perhaps TRBD2 (7 bases). Germline assignment: CDR1 MGHRA and CDR2 YSYEKL. With 7 bases removed from V and 6 bases from J, the gap between germline ends came to 16 bases. This CDR3 is 14 amino acids long.

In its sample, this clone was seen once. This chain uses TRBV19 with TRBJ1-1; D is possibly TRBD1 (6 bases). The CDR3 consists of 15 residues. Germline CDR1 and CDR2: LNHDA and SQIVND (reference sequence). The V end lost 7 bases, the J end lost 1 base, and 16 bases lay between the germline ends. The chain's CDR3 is CASNGRQGGNTEAFF. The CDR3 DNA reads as TGTGCCAGTAATGGGCGACAAGGGGGGAACACTGAAGCTTTCTTT.

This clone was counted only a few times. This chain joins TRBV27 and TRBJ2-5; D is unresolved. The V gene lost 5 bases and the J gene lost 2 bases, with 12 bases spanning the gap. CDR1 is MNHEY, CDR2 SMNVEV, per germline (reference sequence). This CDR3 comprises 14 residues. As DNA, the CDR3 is TGTGCCAGCAGTAAGTCTATTAGACAAGAGACCCAGTACTTC. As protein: CASSKSIRQETQYF.

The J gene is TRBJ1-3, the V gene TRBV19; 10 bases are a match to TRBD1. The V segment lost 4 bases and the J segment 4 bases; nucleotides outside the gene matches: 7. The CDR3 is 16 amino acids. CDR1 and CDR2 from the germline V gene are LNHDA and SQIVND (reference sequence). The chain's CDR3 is CASSTTGTGDGNTIYF. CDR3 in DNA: TGTGCCAGTAGTACAACCGGGACAGGGGACGGAAACACCATATATTTT.

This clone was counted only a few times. CDR3 region: CASSPPEGVVSGNTIYF. CDR3 in DNA: TGTGCCAGCAGCCCCCCGGAGGGAGTTGTTTCTGGAAACACCATATATTTT. The V gene is TRBV3-1 (or the pseudogene TRBV3-2), the J gene TRBJ1-3; D ambiguous. Germline V gene lookup returns CDR1 LGHDT and CDR2 YNNKEL (reference sequence). CDR3 length: 17 residues. V was pared by 4 bases and J by 1 base, with 17 bases between.

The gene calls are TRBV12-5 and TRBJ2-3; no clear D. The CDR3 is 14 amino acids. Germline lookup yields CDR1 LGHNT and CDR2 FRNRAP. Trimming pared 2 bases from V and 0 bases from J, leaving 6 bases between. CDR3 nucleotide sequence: TGTGCTAGTGGTTTGCCCTCTAGCACAGATACGCAGTATTTT. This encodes CASGLPSSTDTQYF.

The CDR3 DNA is TGCGCCACTCGGAGGGACAGTCAGAGTGGTACGCAGTATTTT. This gives the protein CATRRDSQSGTQYF. The V call is TRBV5-1, the J call TRBJ2-3; D may be TRBD1 (7 bases). Germline values: CDR1 SGHRS, CDR2 YFSETQ. This CDR3 has 14 amino acids. Trimming left V 9 bases short and J 8 bases short, with 22 bases between.

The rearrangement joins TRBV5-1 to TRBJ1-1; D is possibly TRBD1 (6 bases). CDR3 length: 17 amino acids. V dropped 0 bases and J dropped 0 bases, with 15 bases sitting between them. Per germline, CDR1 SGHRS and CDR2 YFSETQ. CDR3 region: CASSLEQGFFMNTEAFF. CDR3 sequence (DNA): TGCGCCAGCAGCTTGGAACAGGGCTTTTTTATGAACACTGAAGCTTTCTTT. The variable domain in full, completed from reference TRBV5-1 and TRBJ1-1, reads KAGVTQTPRYLIKTRGQQVTLSCSPISGHRSVSWYQQTPGQGLQFLFEYFSETQRNKGNFPGRFSGRQFSNSRSEMNVSTLELGDSALYLCASSLEQGFFMNTEAFFGQGTRLTVV.

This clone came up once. The CDR3 DNA sequence: TGTGCCAGCAGCCGACAGGGGGTCTGGACTGAAGCTTTCTTT. Translated, it gives CASSRQGVWTEAFF. V is TRBV3-1 (or the pseudogene TRBV3-2) and J is TRBJ1-1, with 9 bases that match TRBD1. With 4 bases clipped from V and 5 bases from J, the junction kept 5 bases outside the gene matches. Per the germline V gene, CDR1 is LGHDT and CDR2 is YNNKEL (reference sequence). This CDR3 has 14 amino acids.

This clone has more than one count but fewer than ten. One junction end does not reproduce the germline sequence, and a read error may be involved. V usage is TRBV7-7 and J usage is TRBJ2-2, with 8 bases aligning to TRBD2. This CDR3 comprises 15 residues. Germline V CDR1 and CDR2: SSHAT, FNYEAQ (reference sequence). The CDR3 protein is CASSLGLANTGELFF. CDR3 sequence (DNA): TGTGCTAGCAGCTTGGGACTAGCGAACACCGGGGAGCTGTTTTTT.

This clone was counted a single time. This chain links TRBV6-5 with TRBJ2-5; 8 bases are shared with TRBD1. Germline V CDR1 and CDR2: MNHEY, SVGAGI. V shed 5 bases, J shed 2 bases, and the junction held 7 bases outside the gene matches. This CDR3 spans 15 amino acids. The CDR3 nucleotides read TGTGCCAGCAGTAAGTCCGGGACAGGACAAGAGACCCAGTACTTC. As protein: CASSKSGTGQETQYF.

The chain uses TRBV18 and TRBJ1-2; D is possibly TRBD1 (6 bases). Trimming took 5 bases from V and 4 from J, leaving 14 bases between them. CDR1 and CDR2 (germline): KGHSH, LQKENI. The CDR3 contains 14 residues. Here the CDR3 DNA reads TGTGCCAGCTCAGACGGACAGATCGTCTATGGCTACACCTTC. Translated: CASSDGQIVYGYTF.

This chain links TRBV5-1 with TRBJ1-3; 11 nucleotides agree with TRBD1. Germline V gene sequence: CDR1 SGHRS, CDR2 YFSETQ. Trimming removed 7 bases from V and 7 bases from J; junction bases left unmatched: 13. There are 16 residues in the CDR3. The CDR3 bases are TGCGCCAGCGGACATGAAGGACAGGGGGCGTCGAACACCATATATTTT. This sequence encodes CASGHEGQGASNTIYF.

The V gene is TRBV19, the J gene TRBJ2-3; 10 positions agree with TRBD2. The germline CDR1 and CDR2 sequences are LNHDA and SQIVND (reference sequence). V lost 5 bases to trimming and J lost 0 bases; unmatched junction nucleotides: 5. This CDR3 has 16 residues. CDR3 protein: CASSLTSGQSTDTQYF. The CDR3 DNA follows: TGTGCCAGTAGTCTGACTAGCGGGCAAAGCACAGATACGCAGTATTTT.

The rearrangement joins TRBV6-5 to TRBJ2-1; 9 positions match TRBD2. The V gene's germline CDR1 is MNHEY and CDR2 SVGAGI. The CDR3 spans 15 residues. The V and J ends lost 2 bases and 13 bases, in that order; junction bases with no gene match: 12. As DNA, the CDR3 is TGTGCCAGCAGTTACGTGGCTAGCGGGGAGGGGGTTCAGTTCTTC. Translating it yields CASSYVASGEGVQFF.

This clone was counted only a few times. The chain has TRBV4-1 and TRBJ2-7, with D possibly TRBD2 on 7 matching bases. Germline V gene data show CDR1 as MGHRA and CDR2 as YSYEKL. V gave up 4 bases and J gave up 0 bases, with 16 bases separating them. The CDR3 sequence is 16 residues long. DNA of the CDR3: TGCGCCAGCAGCCCCCGGGGCGGGGGCAGCTCCTACGAGCAGTACTTC. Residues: CASSPRGGGSSYEQYF.

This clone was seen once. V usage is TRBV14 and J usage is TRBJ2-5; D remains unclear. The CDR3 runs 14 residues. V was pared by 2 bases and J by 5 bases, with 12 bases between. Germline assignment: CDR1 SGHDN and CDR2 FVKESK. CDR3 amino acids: CASSQPASWETQYF. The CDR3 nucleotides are TGTGCCAGCAGCCAACCGGCTAGTTGGGAGACCCAGTACTTC.

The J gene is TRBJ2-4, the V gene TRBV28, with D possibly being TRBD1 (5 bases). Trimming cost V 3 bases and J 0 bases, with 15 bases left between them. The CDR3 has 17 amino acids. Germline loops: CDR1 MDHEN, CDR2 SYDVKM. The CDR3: CASSFSEGQLAKNIQYF. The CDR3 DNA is TGTGCCAGCAGTTTTTCTGAAGGACAACTAGCCAAAAACATTCAGTACTTC.

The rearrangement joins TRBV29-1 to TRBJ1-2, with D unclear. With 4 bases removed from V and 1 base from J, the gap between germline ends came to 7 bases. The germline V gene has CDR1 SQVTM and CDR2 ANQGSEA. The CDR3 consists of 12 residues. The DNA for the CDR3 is TGCAGCGTTGTGTCGAGTAACTATGGCTACACCTTC. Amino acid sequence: CSVVSSNYGYTF. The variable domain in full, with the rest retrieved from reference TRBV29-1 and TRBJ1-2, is SAVISQKPSRDICQRGTSLTIQCQVDSQVTMMFWYRQQPGQSLTLIATANQGSEATYESGFVIDKFPISRPNLTFSTLTVSNMSPEDSSIYLCSVVSSNYGYTFGSGTRLTVV.

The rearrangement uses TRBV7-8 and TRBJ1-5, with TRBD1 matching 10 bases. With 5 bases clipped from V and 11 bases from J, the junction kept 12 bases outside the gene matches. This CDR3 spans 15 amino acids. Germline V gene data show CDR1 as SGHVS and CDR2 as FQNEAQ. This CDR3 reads CASSPGTGAQGAQHF. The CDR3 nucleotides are TGTGCCAGCAGCCCCGGGACAGGGGCGCAGGGGGCCCAGCATTTT.

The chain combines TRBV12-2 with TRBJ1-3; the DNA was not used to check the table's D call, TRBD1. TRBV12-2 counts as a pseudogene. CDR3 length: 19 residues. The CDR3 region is CASRLGTLGAAGSGNTIYF. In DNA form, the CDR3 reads TGTGCAAGTCGCTTGGGAACCCTGGGGGCAGCCGGCTCTGGAAACACCATATATTTT.

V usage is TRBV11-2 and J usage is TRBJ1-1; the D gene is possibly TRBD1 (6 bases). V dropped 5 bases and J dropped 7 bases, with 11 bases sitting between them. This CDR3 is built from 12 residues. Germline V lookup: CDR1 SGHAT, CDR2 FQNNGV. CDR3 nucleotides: TGTGCCAGCAGCCCGGACAGATATGAAGCTTTCTTT. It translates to CASSPDRYEAFF.

Here the CDR3 DNA reads TGTGCCAGCAGTTTACAGGGGACGGCAGATACGCAGTATTTT. This codes for CASSLQGTADTQYF. The V call is TRBV28, the J call TRBJ2-3; tentatively, D is TRBD1 (6 bases). The CDR3 is 14 residues long. CDR1 MDHEN and CDR2 SYDVKM come from the germline V gene. V was pared by 2 bases and J by 4 bases, with 10 bases between.

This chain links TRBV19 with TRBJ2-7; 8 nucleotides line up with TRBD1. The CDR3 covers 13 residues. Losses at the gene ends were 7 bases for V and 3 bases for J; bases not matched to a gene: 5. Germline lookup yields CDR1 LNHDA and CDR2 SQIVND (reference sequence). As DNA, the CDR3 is TGTGCCAGTACCCCCGACAGGGGCTACGAGCAGTACTTC. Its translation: CASTPDRGYEQYF.

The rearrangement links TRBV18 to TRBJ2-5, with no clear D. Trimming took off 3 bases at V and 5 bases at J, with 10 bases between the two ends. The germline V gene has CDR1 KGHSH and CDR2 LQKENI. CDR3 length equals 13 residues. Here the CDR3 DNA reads TGTGCCAGCTCACCGGTCTATCGCGAGACCCAGTACTTC. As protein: CASSPVYRETQYF.

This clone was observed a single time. CDR3 loop: CASRSMGQANTEAFF. The CDR3 nucleotides are TGTGCCAGTAGGTCTATGGGACAGGCGAACACTGAAGCTTTCTTT. The chain is built from TRBV19 and TRBJ1-1; 8 nucleotides align to TRBD1. CDR3 length: 15 amino acids. Germline loops: CDR1 LNHDA, CDR2 SQIVND (reference sequence). V dropped 6 bases and J dropped 1; count of bases not matched to a gene: 7.